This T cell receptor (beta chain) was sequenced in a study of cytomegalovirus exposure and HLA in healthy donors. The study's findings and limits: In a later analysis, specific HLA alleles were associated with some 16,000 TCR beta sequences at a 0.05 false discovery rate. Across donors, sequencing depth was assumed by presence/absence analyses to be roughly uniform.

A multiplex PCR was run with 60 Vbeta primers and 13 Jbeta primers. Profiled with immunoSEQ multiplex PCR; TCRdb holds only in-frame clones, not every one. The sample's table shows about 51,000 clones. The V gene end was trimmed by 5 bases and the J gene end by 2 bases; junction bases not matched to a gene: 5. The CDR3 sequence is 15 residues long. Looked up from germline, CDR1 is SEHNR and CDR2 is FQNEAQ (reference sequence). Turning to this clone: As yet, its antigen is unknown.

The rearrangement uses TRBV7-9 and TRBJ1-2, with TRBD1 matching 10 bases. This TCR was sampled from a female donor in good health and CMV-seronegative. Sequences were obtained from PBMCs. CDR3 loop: CASSVTGGGNYGYTF. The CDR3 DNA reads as TGTGCCAGCAGCGTGACAGGGGGCGGAAACTATGGCTACACCTTC.